The following is a T cell receptor (beta chain) sequence with its context. The germline gives CDR1 ENHRY, CDR2 SYGVKD. V lost 4 bases, J lost 5 bases, and 11 bases lay in between. The CDR3 extends over 13 amino acids. This sample is drawn from a study of CD4 T cells in relation to SARS-CoV-2 and coronaviruses. Study summary: Median patient age was approximately 40 years, spanning 21 to 72 years. Convalescent patients were fewer than ten males and a few females; two were Hispanic.

The protocol was immunoSEQ multiplex PCR, while the TCRdb copy is restricted to in-frame clones and leaves out a portion. The sample has about 60,000 clones; about 92% are singletons. Material for sequencing was naive CD4+ T cells from PBMCs. The sample's subset: naive CD4+ T cells isolated by negative enrichment. The J gene is TRBJ1-1, the V gene TRBV10-3, with D perhaps TRBD1 (5 bases). The sequence derives from an adult with COVID-19. This CDR3 is CAISAVGGTEAFF. Written as DNA, the CDR3 is TGTGCCATCAGTGCAGTCGGGGGGACTGAAGCTTTCTTT.